This T cell receptor beta chain stems from a study of shared clonotypes between healthy human individuals. Profiled with immunoSEQ multiplex PCR; TCRdb holds only in-frame clones, not every one. This sample yields about 520,000 clones, of which over 70% are seen a single time; more than 9.5% belongs to the top ten. Trimming took 6 bases from V and 6 from J; bases not matched to a gene: 10. Germline V gene data show CDR1 as MGHDK and CDR2 as SYGVNS. The CDR3 is 14 residues long. The chain uses TRBV25-1 and TRBJ1-1; TRBD1 aligns across 7 bases. The sequence was obtained from a woman aged 40-49 years in good health. Some clones in this sample may be carry-over from other donors' samples. Sequencing used PBMCs. Written as DNA, the CDR3 is TGTGCCAGCAGCCCGACAGGGTTCGAAGCTGAAGCTTTCTTT. It is translated as CASSPTGFEAEAFF.